A single sample gave rise to the 15 T cell receptor beta chains below, sequenced in a study of identical twins. TCRdb recomputed calls from the 5' RACE reads with MiXCR, one row per CDR3 protein. The sample yields hundreds of thousands of distinct CDR3 sequences, under 8.5% seen once. The same specimen was also included in a second study, on yellow fever vaccine responses in identical twins.

Sample: PBMCs. The source of these receptors is a woman aged 18-29 years in good health.

In its sample, this clonotype was seen a few times. The genes are TRBV4-2 and TRBJ2-4; 7 nucleotides line up with TRBD1. The CDR3 consists of 17 residues. Germline CDR1 reads LGHNA; CDR2 reads YNFKEQ. The J segment lost 8 bases and the V segment lost 0 bases, leaving 13 bases of the junction unmatched. CDR3 sequence: CASSQDPKGAGIDIQYF. Written as DNA, the CDR3 is TGTGCCAGCAGCCAAGATCCCAAGGGGGCAGGGATTGACATTCAGTACTTC.

The chain joins TRBV9 to TRBJ2-6; either TRBD1 or TRBD2 may fit D (5 bases each). The V end lost 3 bases, the J end lost 6 bases, and 7 bases lay between the germline ends. The CDR3 consists of 13 residues. Germline values: CDR1 SGDLS, CDR2 YYNGEE. CDR3 nucleotides: TGTGCCAGCAGCGCCGGGGCGGCCAACGTCCTGACTTTC. This translates into CASSAGAANVLTF.

This clonotype showed up just a few times. The rearrangement joins TRBV5-5 to TRBJ2-3, with D perhaps matching TRBD2 (6 bases). This CDR3 is 18 amino acids long. V was cut by 4 bases and J by 0 bases, with 21 bases left in between. CDR1 is SGHKS and CDR2 is YYEKEE in the germline V gene (reference sequence). The CDR3 protein is CASSHIRGGASSTDTQYF. DNA of the CDR3: TGTGCCAGCAGCCACATCCGCGGAGGGGCGTCTAGCACAGATACGCAGTATTTT.

This chain's CDR3 is CAISEVVGAGTDTQYF. CDR3 coding DNA: TGTGCCATCAGTGAGGTGGTCGGGGCTGGGACAGATACGCAGTATTTT. This chain links TRBV10-3 with TRBJ2-3; either TRBD1 or TRBD2 may supply D (5 bases each). Germline V gene sequence: CDR1 ENHRY, CDR2 SYGVKD. V dropped 2 bases and J dropped 3 bases, with 15 bases sitting between them. The CDR3 runs 16 residues.

This clonotype was counted between two and nine times. This sequence joins TRBV6-1 and TRBJ1-6; 10 bases match TRBD1. CDR1 is MNHNS, CDR2 SASEGT, per germline. The CDR3 has 14 residues. With 9 bases clipped from V and 10 bases from J, the junction kept 9 bases outside the gene matches. The DNA for the CDR3 is TGTGCCAGTAAAGACAGGGGGCCGGGGTCACCCCTCCACTTT. Translating gives CASKDRGPGSPLHF.

The V call is TRBV5-1, the J call TRBJ2-5, with 13 bases identical to TRBD2. Germline-derived CDR1 and CDR2 are SGHRS and YFSETQ. V was pared by 5 bases and J by 2 bases, with 9 bases of the junction left unmatched. This CDR3 is 17 amino acids long. The CDR3 sequence is CASRPPGLAGLQETQYF. The CDR3 DNA reads as TGCGCCAGCAGGCCCCCGGGACTAGCGGGGCTACAAGAGACCCAGTACTTC.

The gene calls are TRBV11-2 and TRBJ2-7; D is undetermined. The CDR3 consists of 15 residues. Germline loops: CDR1 SGHAT, CDR2 FQNNGV. V shed 0 bases and J shed 4 bases, with 13 bases lying between them. The CDR3 nucleotides are TGTGCCAGCAGCTTAGATCAGGTCGGAAGGTACGAGCAGTACTTC. Translation: CASSLDQVGRYEQYF.

Remarks on this clonotype: An end of the junction differs from the germline gene, which may be a read error. The chain couples TRBV29-1 to TRBJ1-1; D perhaps matches TRBD1 (6 bases). The CDR3 extends over 15 amino acids. Per germline, CDR1 SQVTM and CDR2 ANQGSEA. CDR3 in amino acids: CRIHGGGPIDFPWDF. For the CDR3, the DNA is TGCAGGATCCACGGGGGGGGGCCAATCGATTTCCCCTGGGACTTT.

This clonotype was detected only a few times. The gene calls are TRBV15 and TRBJ2-2, with 8 bases fitting TRBD1. Trimming cost V 5 bases and J 10 bases; bases outside gene matches: 12. The CDR3 is made up of 15 amino acids. Per germline, CDR1 LNHNV and CDR2 YYDKDF (reference sequence). As DNA, the CDR3 is TGTGCCACCAGCGAGAAGAGGCAGGGGGCCGAGGAGCTGTTTTTT. Its translation is CATSEKRQGAEELFF.

In its sample, this clonotype was seen many times. J is TRBJ2-1 and V is TRBV3-1, with 7 nucleotides matching TRBD2. This CDR3 is 17 amino acids long. V lost 1 base, J lost 8 bases, and 14 bases stayed unmatched. Germline assignment: CDR1 LGHDT and CDR2 YNNKEL (reference sequence). As DNA, the CDR3 is TGTGCCAGCAGCCAAGGTGAGCGCGGGAGCCGCGTGTATGAGCAGTTCTTC. Its translation is CASSQGERGSRVYEQFF.

This clonotype has more than one count but fewer than ten. The rearrangement uses TRBV10-3 and TRBJ2-2; D is unclear. Germline V gene data show CDR1 as ENHRY and CDR2 as SYGVKD. Trimming took off 6 bases at V and 6 bases at J, with 11 bases between the two ends. The CDR3 totals 13 residues. Here the CDR3 reads CAIRGIQAGELFF. Here the CDR3 DNA reads TGTGCCATCAGGGGGATTCAGGCCGGGGAGCTGTTTTTT.

This clonotype was picked up a small number of times. The chain carries TRBV4-2 and TRBJ2-1; 7 bases line up with TRBD2. CDR1 LGHNA and CDR2 YNFKEQ come from the germline V gene. The CDR3 spans 17 residues. Unmatched junction bases numbered 6, after V lost 0 bases and J lost 1 base. The CDR3 region has the DNA TGTGCCAGCAGCCAAGAGTCCAGCGGGGCTTCCTACAATGAGCAGTTCTTC. Translation gives CASSQESSGASYNEQFF.

This chain links TRBV6-5 with TRBJ2-3; 14 nucleotides align to TRBD2. CDR1 is MNHEY and CDR2 is SVGAGI in the germline V gene. Trimming at V came to 2 bases and at J to 2 bases, leaving 3 bases not matched to a gene. This CDR3 is 17 amino acids long. The CDR3 DNA is TGTGCCAGCAGTTACAGGGGACTAGCGGGAGACACAGATACGCAGTATTTT. Protein product: CASSYRGLAGDTDTQYF.

CDR3 nucleotides: TGCGCCAGCAGGGTCCAGGGGAGCGACGCCGGGGAGCTGTTTTTT. Translation: CASRVQGSDAGELFF. The rearrangement joins TRBV5-1 to TRBJ2-2, with D perhaps TRBD1 (6 bases). Trimming left V 5 bases short and J 6 bases short, with 17 bases between. From germline, CDR1 is SGHRS and CDR2 YFSETQ. The CDR3 runs 15 residues.

This chain links TRBV7-2 with TRBJ2-3; 7 positions agree with TRBD2. Germline CDR1 and CDR2: SGHTA and FQGNSA. There are 16 residues in the CDR3. With V trimmed by 1 base and J by 5 bases, 9 bases remained unmatched. The CDR3 coding sequence is TGTGCCAGCAGCTTAGGGGATAGCGGGCGGAAAGATACGCAGTATTTT. Amino acids: CASSLGDSGRKDTQYF.